The 15 T cell receptor beta chains below come from one sample, sequenced in a study of vaccination and CD4 T cells after COVID-19. Regarding treatment: approximately nine-day PBMC culture with coronavirus spike peptide pools or control peptides (ViraFEST assay). An unexposed donor provided the CD4+ T cells, which were collected before the COVID-19 pandemic (2011-2018). Sequenced with the Oncomine TCR Beta short-read assay was DNA taken from cultured CD4+ T cells. MiXCR was run by TCRdb on the PCR reads, yielding one entry per CDR3 protein. The sample holds 7,000 or so distinct CDR3 sequences; roughly 48% are singletons and the top ten take over 20%. Antigens of these TCRs are unknown. Sequencing used CD4+ T cells from blood, cultured in vitro. The receptors shown here come from a human donor in good health.

V gene TRBV28 combines with J gene TRBJ1-2; TRBD1 matches 10 bases. Trimming removed 5 bases from V and 3 bases from J; junction bases left unmatched: 3. Germline V gene sequence: CDR1 MDHEN, CDR2 SYDVKM. This CDR3 is 14 amino acids long. This CDR3 is CASSLGTGDYGYTF. As DNA, the CDR3 is TGTGCCAGCAGTCTGGGGACAGGGGACTATGGCTACACCTTC.

This chain joins TRBV12-3 or TRBV12-4 and TRBJ1-2, with D perhaps TRBD1 (5 bases). Trimming pared 6 bases from V and 6 bases from J, leaving 14 bases between. There are 13 residues in the CDR3. CDR3 loop: CASRSDKLHGYTF. The CDR3 DNA follows: TGTGCCAGCAGATCGGACAAGCTGCATGGCTACACCTTC.

V gene TRBV7-9 combines with J gene TRBJ1-1, with D hard to call. Germline V gene sequence: CDR1 SEHNR, CDR2 FQNEAQ (reference sequence). There are 15 residues in the CDR3. V lost 2 bases to trimming and J lost 1 base, with 11 bases between them. The CDR3 coding sequence is TGTGCCAGCAGCTTATTGGGCGGTTCGAACACTGAAGCTTTCTTT. It codes for CASSLLGGSNTEAFF. Variable domain in full (rest from reference TRBV7-9 and TRBJ1-1): DTGVSQNPRHKITKRGQNVTFRCDPISEHNRLYWYRQTLGQGPEFLTYFQNEAQLEKSRLLSDRFSAERPKGSFSTLEIQRTEQGDSAMYLCASSLLGGSNTEAFFGQGTRLTVV.

This clonotype was found once. This chain connects TRBV20-1 to TRBJ1-4, with 8 bases fitting TRBD1. Germline V CDR1 and CDR2: DFQATT, SNEGSKA (reference sequence). This CDR3 contains 14 residues. With V trimmed by 4 bases and J by 8 bases, 9 bases remained unmatched. The CDR3 region is CSAILGQGYEKLFF. The CDR3 DNA reads as TGCAGTGCTATACTCGGACAGGGATACGAAAAACTGTTTTTT.

About this clonotype: The junction shows a germline mismatch at one end, possibly a read error. The chain employs TRBV10-2 and TRBJ2-1; D gene ambiguous. Germline CDR1 is WSHSY and CDR2 is SAAADI. The CDR3 is 11 amino acids. The CDR3 here is CASKGGNNWTF. The CDR3 region has the DNA TGCGCCAGCAAAGGTGGAAACAATTGGACCTTC.

The V and J genes are TRBV19 and TRBJ1-5; a weak D match, TRBD1 (5 bases). CDR3 length: 14 residues. Per the germline V gene, CDR1 is LNHDA and CDR2 is SQIVND (reference sequence). Between the trimmed V and J ends, which lost 7 bases and 3 bases, there was a span of 13 bases. CDR3: CASNQDSANQPQHF. For the CDR3, the DNA is TGTGCCAGTAACCAAGACAGCGCCAATCAGCCCCAGCATTTT.

The V gene is TRBV7-9, the J gene TRBJ1-4, with a weak D call TRBD1 (5 bases). The V and J ends lost 0 bases and 8 bases respectively, with 10 bases between them. This CDR3 spans 14 amino acids. Germline CDR1 reads SEHNR; CDR2 reads FQNEAQ (reference sequence). In DNA form, the CDR3 reads TGTGCCAGCAGCTTAGCAGGGACGGGAGAAAAACTGTTTTTT. Protein sequence: CASSLAGTGEKLFF.

The chain links TRBV6-5 to TRBJ1-5, with 7 bases identical to TRBD1. This CDR3 region has 18 residues. Unmatched junction bases numbered 12, after V lost 4 bases and J lost 0 bases. Germline V gene data show CDR1 as MNHEY and CDR2 as SVGAGI. CDR3 nucleotide sequence: TGTGCCAGCAGTTCGCGATCCAGGGGGATCTCTAGCAATCAGCCCCAGCATTTT. Translated, it gives CASSSRSRGISSNQPQHF.

The chain uses TRBV7-8 and TRBJ2-6; tentatively, D is TRBD1 or TRBD2 (5 bases each). Germline CDR1 is SGHVS and CDR2 is FQNEAQ. The CDR3 is 16 residues long. With 6 bases removed from V and 0 bases from J, the gap between germline ends came to 12 bases. CDR3 region: CASSRGPPSGANVLTF. The DNA of the CDR3 is TGTGCCAGCAGTAGGGGACCCCCCTCTGGGGCCAACGTCCTGACTTTC.

This clonotype was found a few times. The chain's CDR3 is CSASSLWNTEAFF. The DNA of the CDR3 is TGCAGTGCTAGTAGCCTGTGGAACACTGAAGCTTTCTTT. The rearrangement uses TRBV20-1 and TRBJ1-1, with no clear D. Trimming took off 3 bases at V and 1 base at J, with 9 bases between the two ends. This CDR3 is built from 13 residues. In germline, CDR1 is DFQATT, CDR2 SNEGSKA (reference sequence).

In its sample, this clonotype was seen a few times. The chain joins TRBV7-9 to TRBJ2-5; D possibly uses TRBD1 or TRBD2 (6 bases each). Trimming stripped 5 bases from V and 4 bases from J, with 17 bases between. This CDR3 has 15 residues. In germline, CDR1 is SEHNR, CDR2 FQNEAQ (reference sequence). The CDR3 DNA reads TGTGCCAGCAGCATGGGGGGCTCCGCGGGAGAGACCCAGTACTTC. Its protein product is CASSMGGSAGETQYF.

This clonotype was seen a handful of times. This sequence joins TRBV7-2 and TRBJ1-1, with no clear D. This CDR3 contains 15 residues. The germline V gene has CDR1 SGHTA and CDR2 FQGNSA. The germline V and J ends were trimmed by 3 bases and 1 base, with 12 bases remaining between them. CDR3: CASSLTPVTNTEAFF. The CDR3 bases are TGTGCCAGCAGCTTGACCCCAGTTACGAACACTGAAGCTTTCTTT.

This clonotype appeared a single time. The rearrangement links TRBV29-1 to TRBJ2-7; 11 positions agree with TRBD1. The trim removed 4 bases at V and 3 bases at J, leaving 2 bases unmatched. There are 13 residues in the CDR3. CDR1 SQVTM and CDR2 ANQGSEA come from the germline V gene. In DNA form, the CDR3 reads TGCAGCGTTGTGGGACAGGGGGTCTACGAGCAGTACTTC. Its translation is CSVVGQGVYEQYF.

This clonotype was recorded a few times. The rearrangement joins TRBV30 to TRBJ2-7, with D unresolved. There are 13 residues in the CDR3. The V gene lost 2 bases and the J gene lost 2 bases, with 10 bases spanning the gap. In germline, CDR1 is GTSNPN, CDR2 SVGIG (reference sequence). The CDR3 sequence is CAWSSRATYEQYF. The DNA for the CDR3 is TGTGCCTGGAGTAGTAGGGCAACCTACGAGCAGTACTTC.

A few counts support this clonotype. This chain links TRBV6-4 with TRBJ1-5; no firm D call. CDR1 MRHNA and CDR2 SNTAGT come from the germline V gene. The CDR3 runs to 15 residues. V lost 6 bases and J 0 bases, leaving 12 bases between the germline ends. The CDR3, as DNA: TGTGCCAGCAGCAAAGAGGGTGCTAGCAATCAGCCCCAGCATTTT. Its translation: CASSKEGASNQPQHF.